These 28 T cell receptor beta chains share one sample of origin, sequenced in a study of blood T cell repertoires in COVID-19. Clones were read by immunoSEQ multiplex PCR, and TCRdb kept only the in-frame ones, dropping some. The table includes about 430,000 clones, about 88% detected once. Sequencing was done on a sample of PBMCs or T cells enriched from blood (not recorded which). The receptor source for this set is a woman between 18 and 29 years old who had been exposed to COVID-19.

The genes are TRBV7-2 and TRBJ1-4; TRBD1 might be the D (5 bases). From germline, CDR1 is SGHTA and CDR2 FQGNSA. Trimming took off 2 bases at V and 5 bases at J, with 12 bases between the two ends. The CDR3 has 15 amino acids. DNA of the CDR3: TGTGCCAGCAGCTTATTGGGGCAGAACAATGAAAAACTGTTTTTT. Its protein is CASSLLGQNNEKLFF. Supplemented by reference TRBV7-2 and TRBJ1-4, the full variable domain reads GAGVSQSPSNKVTEKGKDVELRCDPISGHTALYWYRQSLGQGLEFLIYFQGNSAPDKSGLPSDRFSAERTGGSVSTLTIQRTQQEDSAVYLCASSLLGQNNEKLFFGSGTQLSVL.

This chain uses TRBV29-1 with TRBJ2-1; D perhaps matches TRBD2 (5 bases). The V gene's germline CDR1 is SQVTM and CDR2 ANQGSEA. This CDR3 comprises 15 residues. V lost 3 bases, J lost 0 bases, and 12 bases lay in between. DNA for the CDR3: TGCAGCGTTGAGGGCCCCGAGGGCTCCTACAATGAGCAGTTCTTC. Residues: CSVEGPEGSYNEQFF.

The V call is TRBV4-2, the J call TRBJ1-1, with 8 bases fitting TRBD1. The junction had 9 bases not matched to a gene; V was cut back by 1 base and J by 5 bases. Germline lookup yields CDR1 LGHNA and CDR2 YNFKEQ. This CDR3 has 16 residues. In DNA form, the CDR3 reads TGTGCCAGCAGCCAAGTGTCAGGGGGCGCAAGAACTGAAGCTTTCTTT. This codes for CASSQVSGGARTEAFF.

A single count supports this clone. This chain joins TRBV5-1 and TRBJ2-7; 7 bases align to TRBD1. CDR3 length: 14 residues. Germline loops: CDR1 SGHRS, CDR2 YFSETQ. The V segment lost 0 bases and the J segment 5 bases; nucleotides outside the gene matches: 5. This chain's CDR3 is CASSLEQGRHEQYF. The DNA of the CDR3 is TGCGCCAGCAGCTTGGAACAGGGGCGGCACGAGCAGTACTTC.

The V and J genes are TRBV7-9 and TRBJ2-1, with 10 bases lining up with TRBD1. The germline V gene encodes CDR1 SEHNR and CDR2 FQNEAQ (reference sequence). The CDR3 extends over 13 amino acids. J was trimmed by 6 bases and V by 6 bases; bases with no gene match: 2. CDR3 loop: CASSRQGANEQFF. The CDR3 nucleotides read TGTGCCAGCAGTCGACAGGGGGCCAATGAGCAGTTCTTC.

The CDR3 sequence: CASSQDRDSGRETQYF. CDR3 DNA: TGCGCCAGCAGCCAAGACCGGGACAGTGGGCGGGAGACCCAGTACTTC. The V gene is TRBV4-3, the J gene TRBJ2-5; TRBD1 agrees at 7 bases. V lost 0 bases, J lost 5 bases, and 9 bases stayed unmatched. Germline CDR1 reads LGHNA; CDR2 reads YSLEER. CDR3 size: 16 residues.

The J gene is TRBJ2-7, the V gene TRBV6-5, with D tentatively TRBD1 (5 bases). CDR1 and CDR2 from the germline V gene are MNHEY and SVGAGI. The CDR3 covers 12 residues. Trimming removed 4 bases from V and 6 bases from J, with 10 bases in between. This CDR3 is CASSSQGCEQYF. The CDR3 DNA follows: TGTGCCAGCAGTTCTCAGGGATGCGAGCAGTACTTC.

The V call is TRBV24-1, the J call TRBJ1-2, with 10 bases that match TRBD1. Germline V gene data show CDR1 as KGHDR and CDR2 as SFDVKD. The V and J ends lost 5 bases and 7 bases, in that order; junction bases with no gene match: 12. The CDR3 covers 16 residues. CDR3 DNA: TGTGCCACCAGTGGCCCGACCGGGACAGGGGCCGCTGGCTACACCTTC. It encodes CATSGPTGTGAAGYTF.

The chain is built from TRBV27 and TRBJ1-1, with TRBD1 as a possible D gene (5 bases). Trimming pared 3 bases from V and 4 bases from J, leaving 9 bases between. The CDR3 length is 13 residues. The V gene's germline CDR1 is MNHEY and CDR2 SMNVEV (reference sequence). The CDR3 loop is CASSFSGGTEAFF. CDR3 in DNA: TGTGCCAGCAGTTTCTCCGGGGGCACTGAAGCTTTCTTT.

The CDR3 loop reads CASSPGLWTDTQYF. CDR3 bases: TGTGCCAGCAGCCCGGGACTTTGGACCGATACGCAGTATTTT. This chain joins TRBV7-9 and TRBJ2-3, with D perhaps TRBD2 (6 bases). CDR1 is SEHNR, CDR2 FQNEAQ, per germline (reference sequence). The CDR3 has 14 residues. V lost 5 bases and J 6 bases, leaving 15 bases between the germline ends.

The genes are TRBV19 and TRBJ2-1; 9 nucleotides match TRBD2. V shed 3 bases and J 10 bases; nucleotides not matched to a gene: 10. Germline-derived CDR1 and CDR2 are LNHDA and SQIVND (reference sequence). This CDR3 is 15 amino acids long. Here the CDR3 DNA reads TGTGCCAGTAGTATTCTCACTAGCGGGCCGGGGGAGCAGTTCTTC. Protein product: CASSILTSGPGEQFF.

The CDR3 DNA is TGTGCCAGCAGCCAAGAGCTCGGGACAGGGTCCTACAATGAGCAGTTCTTC. Translated: CASSQELGTGSYNEQFF. This sequence joins TRBV3-1 (or the pseudogene TRBV3-2) and TRBJ2-1; 9 bases line up with TRBD1. The CDR3 sequence is 17 residues long. Germline V gene sequence: CDR1 LGHDT, CDR2 YNNKEL (reference sequence). J gave up 1 base and V 0 bases, and 4 bases lay outside the gene matches.

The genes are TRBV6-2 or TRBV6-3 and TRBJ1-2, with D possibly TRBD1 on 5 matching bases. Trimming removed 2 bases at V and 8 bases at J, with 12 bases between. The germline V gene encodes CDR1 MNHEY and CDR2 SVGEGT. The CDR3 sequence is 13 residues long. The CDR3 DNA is TGTGCCAGCAGTTACCAGACAGTTGGCGGCTACACCTTC. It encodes CASSYQTVGGYTF.

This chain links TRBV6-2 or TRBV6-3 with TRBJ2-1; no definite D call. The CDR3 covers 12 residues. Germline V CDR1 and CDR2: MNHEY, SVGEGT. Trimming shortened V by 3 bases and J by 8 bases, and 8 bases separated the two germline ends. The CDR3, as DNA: TGTGCCAGCAGTTATTTGCGGCATGAGCAGTTCTTC. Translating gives CASSYLRHEQFF.

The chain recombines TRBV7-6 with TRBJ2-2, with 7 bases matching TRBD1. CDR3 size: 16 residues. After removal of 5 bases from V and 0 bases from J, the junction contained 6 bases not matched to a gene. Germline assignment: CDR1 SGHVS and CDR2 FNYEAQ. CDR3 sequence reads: CASSTRTGANTGELFF. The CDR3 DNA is TGTGCCAGCAGCACGCGGACAGGCGCGAACACCGGGGAGCTGTTTTTT.

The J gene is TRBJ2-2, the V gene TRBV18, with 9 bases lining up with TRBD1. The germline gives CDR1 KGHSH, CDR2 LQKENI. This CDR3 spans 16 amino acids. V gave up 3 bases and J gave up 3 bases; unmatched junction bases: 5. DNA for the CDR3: TGTGCCAGCTCACCTCAACAGGGGGCCGACACCGGGGAGCTGTTTTTT. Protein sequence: CASSPQQGADTGELFF.

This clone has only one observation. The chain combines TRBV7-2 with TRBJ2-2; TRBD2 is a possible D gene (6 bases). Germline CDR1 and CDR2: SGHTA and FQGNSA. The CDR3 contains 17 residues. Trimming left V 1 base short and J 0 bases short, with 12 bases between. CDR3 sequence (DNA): TGTGCCAGCAGCTTAGTACCAGGGACTGCGAACACCGGGGAGCTGTTTTTT. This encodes CASSLVPGTANTGELFF.

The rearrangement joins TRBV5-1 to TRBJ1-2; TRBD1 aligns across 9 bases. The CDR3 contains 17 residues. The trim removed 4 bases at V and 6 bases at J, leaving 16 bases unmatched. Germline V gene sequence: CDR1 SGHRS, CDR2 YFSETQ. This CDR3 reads CASSPTLEGQGRNGYTF. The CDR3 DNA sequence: TGCGCCAGCAGCCCCACTTTGGAGGGACAGGGAAGAAATGGCTACACCTTC.

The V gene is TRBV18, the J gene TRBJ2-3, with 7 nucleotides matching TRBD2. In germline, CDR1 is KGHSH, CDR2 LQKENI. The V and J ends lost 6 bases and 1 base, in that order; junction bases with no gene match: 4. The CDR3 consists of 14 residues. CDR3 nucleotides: TGTGCCAGCTCCCGCGGGGGTGGCACAGATACGCAGTATTTT. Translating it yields CASSRGGGTDTQYF.

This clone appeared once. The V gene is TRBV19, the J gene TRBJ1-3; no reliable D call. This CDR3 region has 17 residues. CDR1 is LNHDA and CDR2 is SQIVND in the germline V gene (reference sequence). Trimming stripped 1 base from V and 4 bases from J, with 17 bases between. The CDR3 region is CASSIGVDYRPGNTIYF. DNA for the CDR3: TGTGCCAGTAGTATAGGGGTCGACTACCGTCCCGGAAACACCATATATTTT.

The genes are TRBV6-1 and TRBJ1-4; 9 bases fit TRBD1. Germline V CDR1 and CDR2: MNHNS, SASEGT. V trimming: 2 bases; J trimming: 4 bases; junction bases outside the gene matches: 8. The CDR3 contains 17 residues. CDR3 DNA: TGTGCCAGCAGTGAATTGAAGGGGACAGGGTTTAATGAAAAACTGTTTTTT. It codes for CASSELKGTGFNEKLFF.

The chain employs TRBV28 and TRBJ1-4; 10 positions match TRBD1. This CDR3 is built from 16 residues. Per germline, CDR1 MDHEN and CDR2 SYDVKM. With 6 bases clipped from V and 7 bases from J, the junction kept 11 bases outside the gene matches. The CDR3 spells CASSLTGGGQSEKLFF. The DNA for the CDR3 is TGTGCCAGCAGCTTGACAGGGGGCGGCCAAAGTGAAAAACTGTTTTTT.

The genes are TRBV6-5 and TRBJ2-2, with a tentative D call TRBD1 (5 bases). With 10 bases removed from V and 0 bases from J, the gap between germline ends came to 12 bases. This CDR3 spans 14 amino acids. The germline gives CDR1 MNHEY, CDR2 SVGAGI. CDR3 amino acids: CATKGRANTGELFF. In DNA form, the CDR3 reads TGTGCCACCAAGGGCAGGGCGAACACCGGGGAGCTGTTTTTT.

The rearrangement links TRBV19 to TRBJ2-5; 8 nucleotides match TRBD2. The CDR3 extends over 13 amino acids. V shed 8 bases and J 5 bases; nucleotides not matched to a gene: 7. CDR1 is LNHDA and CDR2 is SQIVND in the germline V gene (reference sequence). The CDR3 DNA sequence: TGTGCCAGTCAAACTAGCGGCAGTGAGACCCAGTACTTC. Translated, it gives CASQTSGSETQYF.

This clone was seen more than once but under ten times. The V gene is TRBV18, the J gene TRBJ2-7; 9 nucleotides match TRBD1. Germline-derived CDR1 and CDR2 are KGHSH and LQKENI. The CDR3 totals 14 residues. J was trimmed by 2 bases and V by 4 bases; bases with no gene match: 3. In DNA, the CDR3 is TGTGCCAGCTCACGGGACAGGGATCCCTACGAGCAGTACTTC. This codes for CASSRDRDPYEQYF.

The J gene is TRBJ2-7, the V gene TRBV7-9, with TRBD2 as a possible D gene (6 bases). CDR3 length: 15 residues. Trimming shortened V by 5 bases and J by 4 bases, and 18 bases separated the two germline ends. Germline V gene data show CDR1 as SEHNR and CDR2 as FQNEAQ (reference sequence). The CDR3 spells CASSPWHGGGYEQYF. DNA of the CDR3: TGTGCCAGCAGCCCTTGGCACGGAGGAGGGTACGAGCAGTACTTC.

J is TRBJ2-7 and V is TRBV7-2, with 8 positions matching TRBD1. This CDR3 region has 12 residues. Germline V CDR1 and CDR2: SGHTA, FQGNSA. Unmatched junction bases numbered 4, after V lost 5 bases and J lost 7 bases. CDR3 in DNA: TGTGCCAGCAGCCCCAGGGGGCGAGAGCAGTACTTC. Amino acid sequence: CASSPRGREQYF.

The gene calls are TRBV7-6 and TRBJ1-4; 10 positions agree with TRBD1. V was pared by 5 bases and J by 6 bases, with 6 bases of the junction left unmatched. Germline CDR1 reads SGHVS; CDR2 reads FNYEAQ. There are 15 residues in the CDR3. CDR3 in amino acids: CASSPGQGPYEKLFF. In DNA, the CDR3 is TGTGCCAGCAGCCCGGGACAGGGGCCCTATGAAAAACTGTTTTTT.